This TCR beta chain was recorded in a study of CD4 and CD8 cells across lung adenocarcinoma regions. One entry per CDR3 protein, called by TCRdb with MiXCR from the PCR reads. The table lists some 23,000 distinct CDR3 sequences, over 45% of them singletons. The CDR3 covers 15 residues. CDR1 and CDR2 (germline): SGHDT, YYEEEE. Localized lung adenocarcinoma, a non-small cell lung cancer, affected the donors. This sequence joins TRBV5-6 and TRBJ2-4, with 9 bases lining up with TRBD1. The J call is uncertain, as TRBJ2-7 better fits the DNA end. The material sequenced was CD8+ T cells from the center of a lung tumor. The sequence was collected from a male donor with lung adenocarcinoma. The CD4 and CD8 labels of this study may be unreliable. DNA for the CDR3: TGTGCCAGCAGCTTGGGGGACAGGGTTTCCTACGAGCAGTACTTC. Translated, it gives CASSLGDRVSYEQYF.